One sample yielded the 8 T cell receptor beta chains listed below, sequenced in a study of identical twins. In TCRdb, the 5' RACE reads were re-called with MiXCR into one record per CDR3 protein. The sample consists of just over 450,000 distinct CDR3 sequences, 14% of them appearing once. These data were also reused for a study on yellow fever vaccine responses in identical twins.

Sequenced sample: CD4+ T cells sorted from blood. The origin of the receptors is a woman aged 18 to 35 in good health.

The J gene is TRBJ2-7, the V gene TRBV9, with 13 positions matching TRBD2. Trimming cost V 4 bases and J 4 bases; bases outside gene matches: 8. This CDR3 contains 16 residues. Germline V CDR1 and CDR2: SGDLS, YYNGEE. This CDR3 reads CASSPRLAGGAYEQYF. CDR3 coding DNA: TGTGCCAGCAGCCCAAGACTAGCGGGAGGAGCTTACGAGCAGTACTTC.

This clonotype was picked up a small number of times. This sequence joins TRBV6-1 and TRBJ2-1; TRBD1 matches 8 bases. The CDR3 contains 13 residues. In germline, CDR1 is MNHNS, CDR2 SASEGT. Trimming cost V 8 bases and J 5 bases; bases outside gene matches: 5. DNA of the CDR3: TGTGCCAGCGGTGGGACAGGAAACAATGAGCAGTTCTTC. Amino acids: CASGGTGNNEQFF.

The V call is TRBV6-2 or TRBV6-3, the J call TRBJ2-6; TRBD2 matches at 11 bases. Looked up from germline, CDR1 is MNHEY and CDR2 is SVGEGT. The CDR3 extends over 18 amino acids. After removal of 2 bases from V and 2 bases from J, the junction contained 5 bases not matched to a gene. CDR3 amino acids: CASSYGTSGTPGANVLTF. The CDR3 region has the DNA TGTGCCAGCAGTTACGGGACTAGCGGAACCCCTGGGGCCAACGTCCTGACTTTC.

The chain recombines TRBV28 with TRBJ2-3, with a tentative D call TRBD2 (7 bases). The V and J ends lost 5 bases and 2 bases respectively, with 14 bases between them. The CDR3 contains 15 residues. Germline CDR1 is MDHEN and CDR2 is SYDVKM. CDR3 region: CASSRGGGPTDTQYF. The CDR3 bases are TGTGCCAGCAGTCGTGGGGGGGGCCCCACAGATACGCAGTATTTT.

The chain couples TRBV6-1 to TRBJ2-5; TRBD1 aligns across 8 bases. Germline-derived CDR1 and CDR2 are MNHNS and SASEGT. The CDR3 spans 15 residues. V was pared by 1 base and J by 2 bases, with 3 bases of the junction left unmatched. CDR3 coding DNA: TGTGCCAGCAGTGAAGACAGGGGGATGCAAGAGACCCAGTACTTC. It specifies CASSEDRGMQETQYF.

This clonotype came up a few times. The chain joins TRBV7-3 to TRBJ2-3; D might be TRBD2 (5 bases). Trimming removed 5 bases at V and 7 bases at J, with 19 bases between. Germline loops: CDR1 SGHTA, CDR2 FQGTGA. The length of the CDR3 is 15 residues. The CDR3 sequence: CASSPLGVGENTQYF. The CDR3 coding sequence is TGTGCCAGCAGCCCCCTCGGGGTCGGGGAGAATACGCAGTATTTT.

J is TRBJ2-5 and V is TRBV7-2; D is ambiguous. Trimming took off 5 bases at V and 3 bases at J, with 7 bases between the two ends. Germline values: CDR1 SGHTA, CDR2 FQGNSA. The CDR3 consists of 12 residues. The CDR3 region has the DNA TGTGCCAGCAGCGCCCTGGAAGAGACCCAGTACTTC. Translation: CASSALEETQYF.

This clonotype came up a few times. The chain recombines TRBV15 with TRBJ2-1, with 10 bases aligning to TRBD2. V shed 3 bases and J 5 bases; nucleotides not matched to a gene: 7. Germline values: CDR1 LNHNV, CDR2 YYDKDF (reference sequence). CDR3 size: 16 residues. The CDR3 here is CATSSLRLAGDNEQFF. Here the CDR3 DNA reads TGTGCCACCAGCAGCCTCCGACTAGCGGGTGACAATGAGCAGTTCTTC.